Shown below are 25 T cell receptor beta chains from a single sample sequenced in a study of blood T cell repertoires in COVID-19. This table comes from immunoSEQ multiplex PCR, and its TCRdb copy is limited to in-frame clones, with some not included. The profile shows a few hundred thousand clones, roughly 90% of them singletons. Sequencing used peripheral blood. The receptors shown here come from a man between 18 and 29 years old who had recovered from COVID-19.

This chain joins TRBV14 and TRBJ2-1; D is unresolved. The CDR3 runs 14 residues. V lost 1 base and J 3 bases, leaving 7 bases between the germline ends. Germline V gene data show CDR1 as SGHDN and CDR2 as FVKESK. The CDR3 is CASSQVYFYNEQFF. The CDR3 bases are TGTGCCAGCAGCCAAGTCTACTTCTACAATGAGCAGTTCTTC.

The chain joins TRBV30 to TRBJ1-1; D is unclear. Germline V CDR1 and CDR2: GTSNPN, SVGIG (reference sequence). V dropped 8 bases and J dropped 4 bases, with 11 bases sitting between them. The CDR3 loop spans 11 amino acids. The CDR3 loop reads CAVGSGTEAFF. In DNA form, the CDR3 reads TGTGCCGTTGGTTCGGGCACTGAAGCTTTCTTT.

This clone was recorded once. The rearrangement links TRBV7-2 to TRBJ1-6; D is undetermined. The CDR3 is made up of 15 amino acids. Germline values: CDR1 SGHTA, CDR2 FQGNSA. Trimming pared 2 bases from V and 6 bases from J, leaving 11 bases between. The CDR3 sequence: CASSLQVPPNSPLHF. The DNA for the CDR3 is TGTGCCAGCAGCTTACAGGTCCCGCCTAATTCACCCCTCCACTTT.

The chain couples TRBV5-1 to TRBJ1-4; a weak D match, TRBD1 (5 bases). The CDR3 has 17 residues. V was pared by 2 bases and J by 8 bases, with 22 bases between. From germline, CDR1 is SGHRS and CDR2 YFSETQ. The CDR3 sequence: CASSFGAGGAGGEKLFF. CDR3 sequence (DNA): TGCGCCAGCAGCTTTGGGGCCGGCGGGGCGGGCGGCGAAAAACTGTTTTTT.

DNA of the CDR3: TGTGCCAGCAGTGAATCCCCGGCAGGGGTAGTGGAGCAGTACTTC. Its translation is CASSESPAGVVEQYF. The gene calls are TRBV25-1 and TRBJ2-7, with D maybe TRBD1 (6 bases). The CDR3 length is 15 residues. Trimming removed 1 base at V and 7 bases at J, with 17 bases between. Germline values: CDR1 MGHDK, CDR2 SYGVNS.

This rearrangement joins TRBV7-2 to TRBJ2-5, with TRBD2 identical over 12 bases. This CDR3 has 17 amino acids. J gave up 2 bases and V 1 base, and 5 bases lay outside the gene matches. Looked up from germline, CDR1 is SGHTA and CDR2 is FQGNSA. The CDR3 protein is CASSLVSSGGVQETQYF. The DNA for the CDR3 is TGTGCCAGCAGCTTAGTCTCTAGCGGGGGGGTTCAAGAGACCCAGTACTTC.

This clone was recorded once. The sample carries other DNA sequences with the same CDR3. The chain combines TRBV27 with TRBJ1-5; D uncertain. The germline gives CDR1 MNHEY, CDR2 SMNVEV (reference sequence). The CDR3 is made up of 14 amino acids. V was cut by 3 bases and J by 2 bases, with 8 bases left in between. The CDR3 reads CASSLAGGNQPQHF. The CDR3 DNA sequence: TGTGCCAGCAGTTTGGCAGGCGGCAATCAGCCCCAGCATTTT.

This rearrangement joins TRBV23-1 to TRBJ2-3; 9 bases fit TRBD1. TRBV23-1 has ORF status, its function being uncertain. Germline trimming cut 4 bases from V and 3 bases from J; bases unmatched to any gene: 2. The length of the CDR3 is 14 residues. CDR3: CASSRGQGTDTQYF. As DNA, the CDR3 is TGCGCCAGCAGTCGGGGACAGGGAACAGATACGCAGTATTTT.

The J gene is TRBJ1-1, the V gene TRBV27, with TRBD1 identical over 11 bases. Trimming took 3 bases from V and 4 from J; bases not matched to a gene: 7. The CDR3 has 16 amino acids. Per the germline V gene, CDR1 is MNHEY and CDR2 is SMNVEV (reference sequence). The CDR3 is CASSFLGQGAGTEAFF. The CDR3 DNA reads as TGTGCCAGCAGTTTCCTCGGACAGGGGGCGGGCACTGAAGCTTTCTTT.

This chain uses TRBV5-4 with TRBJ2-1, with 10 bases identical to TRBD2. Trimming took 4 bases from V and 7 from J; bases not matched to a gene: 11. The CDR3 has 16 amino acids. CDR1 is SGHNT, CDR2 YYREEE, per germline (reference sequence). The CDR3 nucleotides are TGTGCCAGCAGCCCCGGGGGAGCGGGAGGGCCAAATGAGCAGTTCTTC. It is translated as CASSPGGAGGPNEQFF. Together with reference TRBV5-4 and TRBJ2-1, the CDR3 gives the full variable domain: ETGVTQSPTHLIKTRGQQVTLRCSSQSGHNTVSWYQQALGQGPQFIFQYYREEENGRGNFPPRFSGLQFPNYSSELNVNALELDDSALYLCASSPGGAGGPNEQFFGPGTRLTVL.

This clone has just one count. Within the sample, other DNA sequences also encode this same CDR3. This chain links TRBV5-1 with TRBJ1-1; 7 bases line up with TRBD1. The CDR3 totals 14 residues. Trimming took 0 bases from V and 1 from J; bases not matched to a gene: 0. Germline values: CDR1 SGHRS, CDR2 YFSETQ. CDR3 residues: CASSLAGGNTEAFF. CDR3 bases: TGCGCCAGCAGCTTGGCAGGGGGGAACACTGAAGCTTTCTTT.

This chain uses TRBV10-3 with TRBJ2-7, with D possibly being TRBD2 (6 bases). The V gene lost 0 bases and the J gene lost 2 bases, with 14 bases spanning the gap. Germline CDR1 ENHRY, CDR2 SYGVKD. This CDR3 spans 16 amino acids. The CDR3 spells CAISESGGALTYEQYF. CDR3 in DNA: TGTGCCATCAGTGAGTCTGGCGGGGCCCTAACCTACGAGCAGTACTTC.

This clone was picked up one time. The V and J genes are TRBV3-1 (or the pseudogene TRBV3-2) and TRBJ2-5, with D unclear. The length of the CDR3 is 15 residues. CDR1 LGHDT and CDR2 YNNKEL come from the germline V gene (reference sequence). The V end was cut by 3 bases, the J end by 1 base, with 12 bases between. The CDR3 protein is CASSQGAATQETQYF. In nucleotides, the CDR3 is TGTGCCAGCAGCCAGGGTGCAGCGACCCAAGAGACCCAGTACTTC.

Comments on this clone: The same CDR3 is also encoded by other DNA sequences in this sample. The CDR3 reads CASSSQETQYF. The CDR3 DNA is TGCGCCAGCAGCTCGCAAGAGACCCAGTACTTC. The chain employs TRBV5-1 and TRBJ2-5; D unresolved. There are 11 residues in the CDR3. The germline V gene has CDR1 SGHRS and CDR2 YFSETQ. The germline V and J ends were trimmed by 3 bases and 2 bases, with 2 bases remaining between them.

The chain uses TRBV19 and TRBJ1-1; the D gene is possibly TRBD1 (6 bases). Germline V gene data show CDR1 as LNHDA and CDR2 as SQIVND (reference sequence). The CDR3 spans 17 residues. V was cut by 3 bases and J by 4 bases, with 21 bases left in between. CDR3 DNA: TGTGCCAGTAGTATTAGAGGGCAGGGGATCGCTAGCACTGAAGCTTTCTTT. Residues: CASSIRGQGIASTEAFF.

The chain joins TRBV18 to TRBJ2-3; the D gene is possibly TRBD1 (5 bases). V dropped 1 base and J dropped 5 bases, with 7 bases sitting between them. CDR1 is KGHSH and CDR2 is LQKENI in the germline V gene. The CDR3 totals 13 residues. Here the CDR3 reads CASSPQGIDTQYF. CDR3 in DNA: TGTGCCAGCTCACCACAGGGGATAGATACGCAGTATTTT.

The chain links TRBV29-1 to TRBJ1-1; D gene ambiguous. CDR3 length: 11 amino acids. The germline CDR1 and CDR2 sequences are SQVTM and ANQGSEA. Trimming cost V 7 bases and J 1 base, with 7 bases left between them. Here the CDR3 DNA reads TGCAGCGGACATGGGAACACTGAAGCTTTCTTT. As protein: CSGHGNTEAFF. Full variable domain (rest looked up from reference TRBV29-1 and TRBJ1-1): SAVISQKPSRDICQRGTSLTIQCQVDSQVTMMFWYRQQPGQSLTLIATANQGSEATYESGFVIDKFPISRPNLTFSTLTVSNMSPEDSSIYLCSGHGNTEAFFGQGTRLTVV.

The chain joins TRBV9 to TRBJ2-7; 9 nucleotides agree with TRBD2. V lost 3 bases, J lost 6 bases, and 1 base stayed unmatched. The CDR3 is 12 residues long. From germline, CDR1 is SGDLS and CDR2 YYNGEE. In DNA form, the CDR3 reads TGTGCCAGCAGCGGTAGCGGGAGCGAGCAGTACTTC. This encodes CASSGSGSEQYF. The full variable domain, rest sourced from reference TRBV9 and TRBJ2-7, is DSGVTQTPKHLITATGQRVTLRCSPRSGDLSVYWYQQSLDQGLQFLIQYYNGEERAKGNILERFSAQQFPDLHSELNLSSLELGDSALYFCASSGSGSEQYFGPGTRLTVT.

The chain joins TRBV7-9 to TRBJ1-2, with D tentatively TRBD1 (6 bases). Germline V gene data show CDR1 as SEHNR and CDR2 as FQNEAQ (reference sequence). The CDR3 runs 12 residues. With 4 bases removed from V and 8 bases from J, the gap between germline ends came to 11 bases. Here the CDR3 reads CASSSTTGGYTF. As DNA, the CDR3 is TGTGCCAGCAGCTCCACAACAGGGGGCTACACCTTC.

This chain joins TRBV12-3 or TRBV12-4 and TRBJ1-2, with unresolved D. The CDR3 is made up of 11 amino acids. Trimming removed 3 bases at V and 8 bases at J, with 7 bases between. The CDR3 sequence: CASSFGLGYTF. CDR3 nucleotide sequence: TGTGCCAGCAGTTTCGGACTGGGCTACACCTTC.

CDR3 protein: CASSQAGTGNHNEQFF. CDR3 DNA: TGTGCCAGCAGCCAAGCCGGGACAGGTAACCACAATGAGCAGTTCTTC. The rearrangement links TRBV3-1 (or the pseudogene TRBV3-2) to TRBJ2-1, with TRBD1 matching over 8 bases. This CDR3 comprises 16 residues. V dropped 1 base and J dropped 5; count of bases not matched to a gene: 7. From germline, CDR1 is LGHDT and CDR2 YNNKEL (reference sequence).

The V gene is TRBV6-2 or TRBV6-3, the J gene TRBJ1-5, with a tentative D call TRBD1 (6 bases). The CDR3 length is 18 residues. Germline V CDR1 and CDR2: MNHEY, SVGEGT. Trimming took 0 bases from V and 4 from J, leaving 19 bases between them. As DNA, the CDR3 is TGTGCCAGCAGTTACTCGATTGCTTTTTCGGACAGTAATCAGCCCCAGCATTTT. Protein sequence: CASSYSIAFSDSNQPQHF.

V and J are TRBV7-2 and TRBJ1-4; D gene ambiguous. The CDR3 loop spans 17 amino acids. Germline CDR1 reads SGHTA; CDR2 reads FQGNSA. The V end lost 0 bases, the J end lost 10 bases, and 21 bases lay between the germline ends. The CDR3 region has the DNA TGTGCCAGCAGCTTAGCGGGCACGGGAGAGCGGTTCGGAAAACTGTTTTTT. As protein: CASSLAGTGERFGKLFF.

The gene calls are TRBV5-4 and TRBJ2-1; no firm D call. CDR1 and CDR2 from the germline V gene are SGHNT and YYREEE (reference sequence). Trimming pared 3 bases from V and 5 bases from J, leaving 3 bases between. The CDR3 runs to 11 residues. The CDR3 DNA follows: TGTGCCAGCAGCTCTCACAATGAGCAGTTCTTC. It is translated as CASSSHNEQFF.

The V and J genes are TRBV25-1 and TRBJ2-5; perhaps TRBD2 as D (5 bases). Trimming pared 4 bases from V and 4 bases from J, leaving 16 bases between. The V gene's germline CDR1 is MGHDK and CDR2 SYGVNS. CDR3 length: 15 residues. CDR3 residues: CASSGLGGPLETQYF. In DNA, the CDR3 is TGTGCCAGCAGTGGGCTAGGCGGGCCCCTAGAGACCCAGTACTTC. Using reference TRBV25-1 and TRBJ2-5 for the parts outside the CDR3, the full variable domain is EADIYQTPRYLVIGTGKKITLECSQTMGHDKMYWYQQDPGMELHLIHYSYGVNSTEKGDLSSESTVSRIRTEHFPLTLESARPSHTSQYLCASSGLGGPLETQYFGPGTRLLVL.